These 32 T cell receptor beta chains were sequenced from one sample in a study of shared clonotypes between healthy human individuals. Profiling relied on immunoSEQ multiplex PCR, and the TCRdb table lists in-frame clones only, not all of them. The sample contains millions of clones, roughly 93% of which appear only once. The sequencing sample was made of naive CD4+ T cells from PBMCs. Subset specified: CD45RA+ positively selected. Receptor source: a man aged 18 to 29 in good health. Some clones in this sample may be carry-over from other donors' samples.

The genes are TRBV27 and TRBJ2-3; 12 nucleotides align to TRBD2. With V trimmed by 6 bases and J by 1 base, 8 bases remained unmatched. The CDR3 has 17 amino acids. Germline V gene sequence: CDR1 MNHEY, CDR2 SMNVEV (reference sequence). As DNA, the CDR3 is TGTGCCAGCAGACGACTAGCGGGAGTTCTCGGCACAGATACGCAGTATTTT. Its protein product is CASRRLAGVLGTDTQYF.

V and J are TRBV28 and TRBJ2-5; 9 positions agree with TRBD1. CDR3 length equals 14 residues. V was pared by 3 bases and J by 5 bases, with 4 bases of the junction left unmatched. In germline, CDR1 is MDHEN, CDR2 SYDVKM. CDR3: CASSFGTGYETQYF. In DNA, the CDR3 is TGTGCCAGCAGTTTCGGGACAGGGTACGAGACCCAGTACTTC.

The rearrangement uses TRBV18 and TRBJ2-5; 8 bases align to TRBD2. Germline lookup yields CDR1 KGHSH and CDR2 LQKENI. This CDR3 spans 16 amino acids. The V gene end was trimmed by 4 bases and the J gene end by 4 bases; junction bases not matched to a gene: 11. CDR3 loop: CASSLFKSAGVETQYF. In DNA form, the CDR3 reads TGTGCCAGCTCACTATTTAAATCAGCGGGAGTAGAGACCCAGTACTTC. Full variable domain (missing parts from reference TRBV18 and TRBJ2-5): NAGVMQNPRHLVRRRGQEARLRCSPMKGHSHVYWYRQLPEEGLKFMVYLQKENIIDESGMPKERFSAEFPKEGPSILRIQQVVRGDSAAYFCASSLFKSAGVETQYFGPGTRLLVL.

The chain employs TRBV7-2 and TRBJ2-7, with D possibly TRBD2 on 5 matching bases. This CDR3 comprises 16 residues. Trimming left V 2 bases short and J 2 bases short, with 16 bases between. The V gene's germline CDR1 is SGHTA and CDR2 FQGNSA. CDR3 coding DNA: TGTGCCAGCAGCTTAAAGTCGGGAAGGTTCACCTACGAGCAGTACTTC. It codes for CASSLKSGRFTYEQYF.

V and J are TRBV12-5 and TRBJ2-1; the D is unclear. The CDR3 covers 15 residues. Germline V CDR1 and CDR2: LGHNT, FRNRAP. V dropped 1 base and J dropped 5 bases, with 12 bases sitting between them. CDR3 sequence: CASGLDTFLDNEQFF. The CDR3 DNA sequence: TGTGCTAGTGGTTTGGACACTTTTTTAGACAATGAGCAGTTCTTC.

This sequence joins TRBV7-2 and TRBJ2-5; D might be TRBD2 (7 bases). Germline V gives CDR1 SGHTA, CDR2 FQGNSA. Trimming pared 5 bases from V and 5 bases from J, leaving 18 bases between. The CDR3 consists of 15 residues. This CDR3 reads CASSGRRGRVETQYF. The CDR3 bases are TGTGCCAGCAGCGGCCGGCGGGGGCGGGTGGAGACCCAGTACTTC.

The rearrangement links TRBV5-5 to TRBJ2-7; a weak D match, TRBD1 (6 bases). Deletions cut 5 bases from V and 3 bases from J, with 15 bases between. This CDR3 has 14 residues. Germline V gene lookup returns CDR1 SGHKS and CDR2 YYEKEE (reference sequence). This CDR3 reads CASRRSQGYYEQYF. CDR3 sequence (DNA): TGTGCCAGCAGGCGGTCGCAGGGGTACTACGAGCAGTACTTC.

The CDR3 DNA reads as TGTGCCAGCAGTTTAATACCCGGGATCACCTACGAGCAGTACTTC. Its translation: CASSLIPGITYEQYF. The chain links TRBV27 to TRBJ2-7, with D possibly being TRBD2 (5 bases). V dropped 2 bases and J dropped 2 bases, with 13 bases sitting between them. Germline V gene sequence: CDR1 MNHEY, CDR2 SMNVEV (reference sequence). CDR3 length equals 15 residues.

This sequence joins TRBV7-9 and TRBJ2-4; D is uncertain. V shed 2 bases and J shed 4 bases, with 12 bases lying between them. CDR3 size: 15 residues. Germline CDR1 SEHNR, CDR2 FQNEAQ (reference sequence). CDR3 region: CASSLLQEPKNIQYF. Here the CDR3 DNA reads TGTGCCAGCAGCTTATTGCAGGAACCTAAAAACATTCAGTACTTC. Full variable domain (missing parts from reference TRBV7-9 and TRBJ2-4): DTGVSQNPRHKITKRGQNVTFRCDPISEHNRLYWYRQTLGQGPEFLTYFQNEAQLEKSRLLSDRFSAERPKGSFSTLEIQRTEQGDSAMYLCASSLLQEPKNIQYFGAGTRLSVL.

This CDR3 reads CASIPGQGSNQPQHF. CDR3 sequence (DNA): TGTGCCAGCATTCCGGGACAGGGGTCCAATCAGCCCCAGCATTTT. The rearrangement uses TRBV6-1 and TRBJ1-5; 10 bases fit TRBD1. This CDR3 contains 15 residues. CDR1 MNHNS and CDR2 SASEGT come from the germline V gene. Losses at the gene ends were 7 bases for V and 3 bases for J; bases not matched to a gene: 6.

In its sample, this clone was seen once. The rearrangement joins TRBV28 to TRBJ2-1; 7 bases align to TRBD2. Germline lookup yields CDR1 MDHEN and CDR2 SYDVKM. There are 12 residues in the CDR3. Trimming removed 7 bases from V and 16 bases from J; junction bases left unmatched: 13. CDR3: CASNRGRFFPFF. CDR3 nucleotide sequence: TGTGCCAGCAACCGCGGGAGATTCTTCCCTTTCTTC.

Concerning this clone itself: Other DNA sequences in this specimen translate into the identical CDR3. This chain uses TRBV2 with TRBJ2-1; the D is unclear. The CDR3 sequence is 14 residues long. The V gene's germline CDR1 is SNHLY and CDR2 FYNNEI. The V and J ends lost 3 bases and 0 bases respectively, with 6 bases between them. The DNA of the CDR3 is TGTGCCAGCAGTGACGATAGCTCCTACAATGAGCAGTTCTTC. Encoded protein: CASSDDSSYNEQFF.

The count of this clone is one. The chain combines TRBV6-5 with TRBJ2-3; 11 bases match TRBD2. This CDR3 region has 15 residues. Germline V gene data show CDR1 as MNHEY and CDR2 as SVGAGI. J gave up 0 bases and V 6 bases, and 2 bases lay outside the gene matches. CDR3 sequence (DNA): TGTGCCAGCAGGCTAGCGGGGGGTAGCACAGATACGCAGTATTTT. This encodes CASRLAGGSTDTQYF.

This clone has only a few counts. The chain joins TRBV27 to TRBJ2-5; no clear D. Germline loops: CDR1 MNHEY, CDR2 SMNVEV (reference sequence). V lost 8 bases and J 6 bases, leaving 4 bases between the germline ends. This CDR3 is 9 amino acids long. The CDR3 DNA follows: TGTGCCAGCGGTCAGACCCAGTACTTC. This translates into CASGQTQYF.

A remark on this clone: This sample includes further DNA sequences coding for the same CDR3. The chain joins TRBV5-1 to TRBJ2-5; 10 bases match TRBD1. The germline CDR1 and CDR2 sequences are SGHRS and YFSETQ. This CDR3 contains 14 residues. V trimming: 5 bases; J trimming: 3 bases; junction bases outside the gene matches: 4. The CDR3 sequence is CASRTGTGEETQYF. The CDR3 bases are TGCGCCAGCAGAACCGGGACAGGGGAAGAGACCCAGTACTTC. Based on the CDR3 plus reference TRBV5-1 and TRBJ2-5, the full variable domain is KAGVTQTPRYLIKTRGQQVTLSCSPISGHRSVSWYQQTPGQGLQFLFEYFSETQRNKGNFPGRFSGRQFSNSRSEMNVSTLELGDSALYLCASRTGTGEETQYFGPGTRLLVL.

Concerning this clone itself: The same CDR3 also results from other DNA sequences found in this sample. The chain carries TRBV5-5 and TRBJ1-2; 7 bases map to TRBD1. V dropped 2 bases and J dropped 3; count of bases not matched to a gene: 1. Germline-derived CDR1 and CDR2 are SGHKS and YYEKEE (reference sequence). The CDR3 extends over 13 amino acids. DNA for the CDR3: TGTGCCAGCAGCTTAGACAGGGACTATGGCTACACCTTC. It specifies CASSLDRDYGYTF.

Turning to this clone: This sample also contains other DNA sequences that code for the same CDR3. The rearrangement uses TRBV7-9 and TRBJ1-2; 7 bases are a match to TRBD1. Germline V gene sequence: CDR1 SEHNR, CDR2 FQNEAQ (reference sequence). The V and J ends lost 1 base and 6 bases, in that order; junction bases with no gene match: 2. The CDR3 consists of 13 residues. The CDR3 loop is CASSLGQGNGYTF. CDR3 in DNA: TGTGCCAGCAGCTTAGGACAGGGAAATGGCTACACCTTC.

The gene calls are TRBV6-6 and TRBJ2-3; a possible D gene is TRBD1 (5 bases). V was pared by 8 bases and J by 2 bases, with 20 bases between. The CDR3 totals 16 residues. The germline V gene has CDR1 MNHNY and CDR2 SVGAGI (reference sequence). The chain's CDR3 is CASRSVQARVTDTQYF. The CDR3, as DNA: TGTGCCAGCCGATCCGTACAGGCAAGGGTCACAGATACGCAGTATTTT.

The gene calls are TRBV14 and TRBJ1-5; D is ambiguous. The V end lost 1 base, the J end lost 7 bases, and 8 bases lay between the germline ends. Germline V gives CDR1 SGHDN, CDR2 FVKESK. This CDR3 region has 13 residues. The DNA for the CDR3 is TGTGCCAGCAGCCAAGGGGCCGAACAGCCCCAGCATTTT. Protein sequence: CASSQGAEQPQHF.

The J gene is TRBJ1-2, the V gene TRBV28, with D unresolved. In germline, CDR1 is MDHEN, CDR2 SYDVKM. Trimming shortened V by 3 bases and J by 9 bases, and 14 bases separated the two germline ends. This CDR3 comprises 13 residues. Here the CDR3 reads CASSFPSGDSYTF. The CDR3 nucleotides are TGTGCCAGCAGTTTCCCCAGCGGGGATAGCTACACCTTC.

There are a few counts of this clone. The chain carries TRBV29-1 and TRBJ1-1; 8 nucleotides agree with TRBD1. The CDR3 covers 13 residues. Trimming at V came to 6 bases and at J to 0 bases, leaving 3 bases not matched to a gene. Germline assignment: CDR1 SQVTM and CDR2 ANQGSEA. CDR3 region: CSVQDRVNTEAFF. The DNA of the CDR3 is TGCAGCGTACAGGACAGGGTGAACACTGAAGCTTTCTTT.

The J gene is TRBJ2-7, the V gene TRBV11-3, with unresolved D. Germline V lookup: CDR1 SGHNT, CDR2 YENEEA. The CDR3 is 15 residues long. Trimming cost V 6 bases and J 2 bases, with 17 bases left between them. The CDR3, as DNA: TGTGCCAGCAGTCCAACTACCCGAATTACCTACGAGCAGTACTTC. Amino acids: CASSPTTRITYEQYF.

The chain is built from TRBV6-6 and TRBJ2-5; 7 nucleotides match TRBD2. The CDR3 runs to 16 residues. V lost 2 bases to trimming and J lost 4 bases; unmatched junction nucleotides: 10. Germline CDR1 reads MNHNY; CDR2 reads SVGAGI (reference sequence). In nucleotides, the CDR3 is TGTGCCAGCAGTTACCGCGCGGGAGATAAAGGAGAGACCCAGTACTTC. Residues: CASSYRAGDKGETQYF.

J is TRBJ2-7 and V is TRBV4-1; possible D gene TRBD2, 5 bases. Trimming pared 3 bases from V and 2 bases from J, leaving 11 bases between. There are 14 residues in the CDR3. Looked up from germline, CDR1 is MGHRA and CDR2 is YSYEKL. CDR3: CASSQPREPYEQYF. The CDR3 DNA follows: TGCGCCAGCAGCCAGCCCCGGGAACCCTACGAGCAGTACTTC.

CDR3 protein: CASTTVRGGTEAFF. For the CDR3, the DNA is TGTGCCAGCACCACTGTGCGGGGGGGCACTGAAGCTTTCTTT. The V gene is TRBV27, the J gene TRBJ1-1; a weak D match, TRBD1 (5 bases). The CDR3 loop spans 14 amino acids. Per germline, CDR1 MNHEY and CDR2 SMNVEV (reference sequence). Trimming left V 7 bases short and J 4 bases short, with 16 bases between.

The chain joins TRBV7-8 to TRBJ1-2, with D possibly TRBD1 on 5 matching bases. Germline values: CDR1 SGHVS, CDR2 FQNEAQ. The CDR3 has 14 amino acids. Deletions cut 6 bases from V and 0 bases from J, with 11 bases between. Written as DNA, the CDR3 is TGTGCCAGCAGAGAAGACAGAGCTAACTATGGCTACACCTTC. Its translation: CASREDRANYGYTF.

The chain links TRBV2 to TRBJ2-1, with unresolved D. Germline V lookup: CDR1 SNHLY, CDR2 FYNNEI. V lost 6 bases and J lost 1, with 16 bases in between. The CDR3 is made up of 16 amino acids. CDR3 loop: CASRTSTSTSYNEQFF. The CDR3 DNA is TGTGCCAGCAGGACTTCAACTTCTACTTCCTACAATGAGCAGTTCTTC.

This chain uses TRBV11-2 with TRBJ1-2; weak D call: TRBD1 (5 bases). This CDR3 is built from 14 residues. The germline V and J ends were trimmed by 1 base and 6 bases, with 12 bases remaining between them. The germline V gene encodes CDR1 SGHAT and CDR2 FQNNGV. CDR3 in DNA: TGTGCCAGCAGCTTAGGAACTTCGGGGGATGGCTACACCTTC. Translating it yields CASSLGTSGDGYTF.

V usage is TRBV5-1 and J usage is TRBJ2-5; tentative D call: TRBD2 (6 bases). Trimming pared 4 bases from V and 4 bases from J, leaving 17 bases between. CDR1 is SGHRS, CDR2 YFSETQ, per germline. The CDR3 covers 15 residues. The CDR3 DNA reads as TGCGCCAGCAGCGGAGATTACGGGAGATCAGAGACCCAGTACTTC. Its protein is CASSGDYGRSETQYF.

The genes are TRBV28 and TRBJ1-3; D is ambiguous. CDR1 is MDHEN, CDR2 SYDVKM, per germline. The CDR3 has 15 residues. V dropped 2 bases and J dropped 4 bases, with 12 bases sitting between them. CDR3 coding DNA: TGTGCCAGCAGTTTAAAAAGAGGGAGAGGAAACACCATATATTTT. Translating gives CASSLKRGRGNTIYF.

This clone showed up just once. The chain links TRBV6-1 to TRBJ1-2, with TRBD1 matching over 7 bases. This CDR3 region has 14 residues. Losses at the gene ends were 6 bases for V and 6 bases for J; bases not matched to a gene: 10. The germline CDR1 and CDR2 sequences are MNHNS and SASEGT. The CDR3 bases are TGTGCCAGCAGGAGACAGGGATCGATCAATGGCTACACCTTC. Translating gives CASRRQGSINGYTF.

The J gene is TRBJ2-3, the V gene TRBV5-1; 11 bases are shared with TRBD2. The CDR3 contains 14 residues. Germline lookup yields CDR1 SGHRS and CDR2 YFSETQ. J gave up 5 bases and V 9 bases, and 8 bases lay outside the gene matches. CDR3 sequence: CATSLAGALDTQYF. CDR3 nucleotide sequence: TGCGCCACCTCACTAGCGGGAGCTCTAGATACGCAGTATTTT.